This entry lists 20 T cell receptor beta chains sequenced from one sample in a study of T cell clonotyping in hematopoietic cell transplantation. The data were produced by immunoSEQ multiplex PCR, yet TCRdb's version contains in-frame clones alone and is incomplete. The repertoire consists of 2,500 to 3,500 clones, with about 80% occurring once and the leading ten covering around 28%. The sample was PBMCs, taken 180 days after allogeneic stem cell transplant. These receptors were obtained from a female patient in her forties or fifties who had an allogeneic stem cell transplant from a related donor, so T cells may come from the graft donor. Some clones in this sample may be carry-over from other donors' samples.

The rearrangement joins TRBV6-5 to TRBJ1-2; 7 positions match TRBD1. Looked up from germline, CDR1 is MNHEY and CDR2 is SVGAGI. This CDR3 is built from 12 residues. With V trimmed by 6 bases and J by 8 bases, 6 bases remained unmatched. The DNA for the CDR3 is TGTGCCAGCAGGAGGACAGGAGAAGGCTACACCTTC. Amino acid sequence: CASRRTGEGYTF.

The chain joins TRBV19 to TRBJ2-7, with D unclear. Trimming shortened V by 5 bases and J by 7 bases, and 12 bases separated the two germline ends. The CDR3 length is 12 residues. The germline V gene encodes CDR1 LNHDA and CDR2 SQIVND (reference sequence). The CDR3: CASSFRPHEQYF. The CDR3 coding sequence is TGTGCCAGTAGTTTCCGTCCTCATGAGCAGTACTTC.

The chain couples TRBV27 to TRBJ2-7; D tentatively reads TRBD1 or TRBD2 (5 bases each). The CDR3 extends over 16 amino acids. Germline loops: CDR1 MNHEY, CDR2 SMNVEV (reference sequence). Trimming cost V 5 bases and J 0 bases, with 17 bases left between them. The CDR3 reads CASSPGPGPFSYEQYF. CDR3 DNA sequence: TGTGCCAGCAGTCCCGGGCCGGGACCCTTCTCCTACGAGCAGTACTTC.

The chain recombines TRBV19 with TRBJ1-2; D perhaps matches TRBD1 (5 bases). The CDR3 runs 17 residues. Trimming shortened V by 0 bases and J by 4 bases, and 18 bases separated the two germline ends. CDR1 is LNHDA, CDR2 SQIVND, per germline (reference sequence). Here the CDR3 DNA reads TGTGCCAGTAGTATAGACATCCAGGCAGGGCGGGTCTATGGCTACACCTTC. Its translation is CASSIDIQAGRVYGYTF.

Details on this clone: A read error may account for a junction end that differs from germline. The chain uses TRBV18 and TRBJ1-4, with TRBD1 as a possible D gene (5 bases). CDR3 length equals 14 residues. Germline V gene sequence: CDR1 KGHSH, CDR2 LQKENI. Written as DNA, the CDR3 is TGTGTCAGCTCACCATTCTGGACACTAGAAAAACTGTTTTTT. Protein sequence: CVSSPFWTLEKLFF.

CDR3 in DNA: TGTGCCATCAGCAGACAGGGGGAAGAGACCCAGTACTTC. Translation: CAISRQGEETQYF. The chain joins TRBV10-3 to TRBJ2-5, with 9 bases matching TRBD1. This CDR3 has 13 amino acids. CDR1 and CDR2 (germline): ENHRY, SYGVKD. J was trimmed by 3 bases and V by 6 bases; bases with no gene match: 2.

This sequence joins TRBV30 and TRBJ1-2; no clear D. The CDR3 covers 10 residues. CDR1 and CDR2 from the germline V gene are GTSNPN and SVGIG (reference sequence). Trimming stripped 3 bases from V and 4 bases from J, with 3 bases between. CDR3 region: CAWRAYGYTF. CDR3 DNA: TGTGCCTGGAGGGCCTATGGCTACACCTTC.

This sequence joins TRBV6-5 and TRBJ2-7; 9 bases are shared with TRBD2. Germline-derived CDR1 and CDR2 are MNHEY and SVGAGI. This CDR3 has 14 residues. Unmatched junction bases numbered 5, after V lost 1 base and J lost 7 bases. In nucleotides, the CDR3 is TGTGCCAGCAGTTACTTAGCGGGAGTCGATGAGCAGTACTTC. Translated: CASSYLAGVDEQYF.

CDR3 residues: CASSDTDRATEAFF. CDR3 nucleotide sequence: TGTGCCAGCAGTGACACCGACCGGGCCACTGAAGCTTTCTTT. This chain connects TRBV6-4 to TRBJ1-1; no firm D call. Trimming removed 2 bases at V and 4 bases at J, with 11 bases between. This CDR3 has 14 residues. The V gene's germline CDR1 is MRHNA and CDR2 SNTAGT.

The CDR3 here is CAWNPGTGGGEQYF. The CDR3 coding sequence is TGTGCCTGGAACCCCGGGACAGGGGGAGGCGAGCAGTACTTC. The chain combines TRBV30 with TRBJ2-7; 11 nucleotides align to TRBD1. Germline CDR1 and CDR2: GTSNPN and SVGIG (reference sequence). Losses at the gene ends were 4 bases for V and 6 bases for J; bases not matched to a gene: 8. The CDR3 consists of 14 residues.

This rearrangement joins TRBV29-1 to TRBJ1-2, with 10 bases identical to TRBD1. The CDR3 has 16 amino acids. V shed 6 bases, J shed 5 bases, and the junction held 15 bases outside the gene matches. CDR1 is SQVTM, CDR2 ANQGSEA, per germline. CDR3: CSVIISAGTGVYGYTF. CDR3 DNA sequence: TGCAGCGTGATAATCTCCGCCGGGACAGGGGTATATGGCTACACCTTC.

This clone is categorized as hyperexpanded. The sample contains more than one DNA sequence encoding this CDR3. The chain joins TRBV5-6 to TRBJ2-7, with D perhaps assigned TRBD1 or TRBD2 (6 bases each). The CDR3 length is 14 residues. Trimming left V 4 bases short and J 2 bases short, with 13 bases between. CDR1 and CDR2 (germline): SGHDT, YYEEEE. DNA for the CDR3: TGTGCCAGCAGCCTAGGGCGGGACACCTACGAGCAGTACTTC. Translated, it gives CASSLGRDTYEQYF.

The gene calls are TRBV27 and TRBJ1-5; no firm D call. Germline V gene lookup returns CDR1 MNHEY and CDR2 SMNVEV (reference sequence). Trimming took off 6 bases at V and 3 bases at J, with 15 bases between the two ends. This CDR3 has 15 amino acids. In DNA form, the CDR3 reads TGTGCCAGCAGCCGTTGGCGGGAGACCAATCAGCCCCAGCATTTT. This codes for CASSRWRETNQPQHF.

The rearrangement links TRBV25-1 to TRBJ2-7, with D possibly TRBD2 on 5 matching bases. The CDR3 consists of 15 residues. The germline CDR1 and CDR2 sequences are MGHDK and SYGVNS. Trimming stripped 2 bases from V and 0 bases from J, with 11 bases between. CDR3: CASSEPGSRSYEQYF. The CDR3 DNA reads as TGTGCCAGCAGTGAACCGGGGTCGCGCTCCTACGAGCAGTACTTC.

The chain couples TRBV5-1 to TRBJ2-3; 13 bases align to TRBD2. The CDR3 has 17 residues. Germline-derived CDR1 and CDR2 are SGHRS and YFSETQ. With V trimmed by 2 bases and J by 4 bases, 7 bases remained unmatched. The chain's CDR3 is CASSFGLAGEMADTQYF. The CDR3, as DNA: TGCGCCAGCAGCTTCGGACTAGCGGGAGAAATGGCAGATACGCAGTATTTT.

This chain uses TRBV5-1 with TRBJ1-2; D is ambiguous. The V end was cut by 6 bases, the J end by 6 bases, with 12 bases between. The CDR3 is 12 amino acids. CDR1 SGHRS and CDR2 YFSETQ come from the germline V gene. The CDR3 here is CASTGASDGYTF. In DNA, the CDR3 is TGCGCCAGCACGGGCGCTTCGGATGGCTACACCTTC.

V usage is TRBV5-1 and J usage is TRBJ1-1; tentatively, D is TRBD1 (6 bases). The CDR3 consists of 14 residues. V shed 7 bases and J shed 0 bases, with 13 bases lying between them. Germline loops: CDR1 SGHRS, CDR2 YFSETQ. CDR3 in amino acids: CASPDRKMNTEAFF. For the CDR3, the DNA is TGCGCCAGCCCGGACAGAAAGATGAACACTGAAGCTTTCTTT.

The chain couples TRBV4-1 to TRBJ1-1, with D unclear. Germline-derived CDR1 and CDR2 are MGHRA and YSYEKL. The CDR3 consists of 14 residues. Trimming cost V 0 bases and J 1 base, with 6 bases left between them. The CDR3 here is CASSQDSWNTEAFF. Written as DNA, the CDR3 is TGCGCCAGCAGCCAAGATTCTTGGAACACTGAAGCTTTCTTT.

A few counts support this clone. The V gene is TRBV7-9, the J gene TRBJ2-7; TRBD1 matches at 10 bases. Per the germline V gene, CDR1 is SEHNR and CDR2 is FQNEAQ (reference sequence). There are 15 residues in the CDR3. The V segment lost 5 bases and the J segment 3 bases; nucleotides outside the gene matches: 7. Here the CDR3 reads CASSNRDRGLYEQYF. CDR3 sequence (DNA): TGTGCCAGCAGCAACCGGGACAGGGGACTCTACGAGCAGTACTTC.

The rearrangement joins TRBV4-1 to TRBJ2-7; no reliable D call. Germline lookup yields CDR1 MGHRA and CDR2 YSYEKL. The CDR3 has 13 amino acids. Trimming cost V 4 bases and J 0 bases, with 7 bases left between them. The CDR3 DNA reads TGCGCCAGCAGCCGTACTCTCTCCTACGAGCAGTACTTC. Amino acids: CASSRTLSYEQYF.